This T cell receptor beta chain emerged from a study of PD-1 blockade in classical Hodgkin lymphoma. At the level of the study: Treatment was intravenous nivolumab, 3 mg/kg every 2 weeks, until progression. Findings and caveats of the study: Prior therapy or disease activity may underlie the repertoire differences, whose causes remain undefined. Compared with healthy donors, newly diagnosed patients reportedly showed lower baseline TCR diversity. TCR diversity in CD4+, not CD8+, cells rose significantly by C4D1.

Libraries were prepared by immunoSEQ multiplex PCR; TCRdb keeps only in-frame clonotypes and omits some of them. The table lists 15,000 to 20,000 clones, over 60% of them singletons, with 6.5% to 9% in the top ten. In regard to this clone: What it binds is unknown.

Specified time point: cycle 4 day 1 (C4D1), after 6 weeks of nivolumab. Patients all relapsed after autologous stem cell transplantation, and there was variation in brentuximab vedotin exposure. The source of this sequence is a human donor with classical Hodgkin lymphoma. Specimen: peripheral blood mononuclear cells (PBMCs), collected before the fourth cycle of nivolumab.

For the CDR3, the DNA is TGTGCCTGGAGTGTACAGTCCAATCAGCCCCAGCATTTT. Encoded protein: CAWSVQSNQPQHF. V is TRBV30 and J is TRBJ1-5; D gene uncertain. This CDR3 has 13 amino acids. Germline CDR1 and CDR2: GTSNPN and SVGIG (reference sequence). Trimming left V 0 bases short and J 3 bases short, with 6 bases between. The variable domain in full, with the rest retrieved from reference TRBV30 and TRBJ1-5, is SQTIHQWPATLVQPVGSPLSLECTVEGTSNPNLYWYRQAAGRGLQLLFYSVGIGQISSEVPQNLSASRPQDRQFILSSKKLLLSDSGFYLCAWSVQSNQPQHFGDGTRLSIL.